In this sample, the clone carrying this T cell receptor beta chain turned up many times. Preparing the TCRbeta library involved the use of unique molecular identifiers. TCRdb re-called the PCR reads through MiXCR, storing one row per CDR3 protein. This table has roughly 200,000 distinct CDR3 sequences, about a tenth appearing once. The ends were cut back, 5 bases at V and 0 bases at J, with 10 bases in the middle. The CDR3 spans 13 residues. Germline V lookup: CDR1 DFQATT, CDR2 SNEGSKA (reference sequence). This sample was taken from a study of T-cell reconstitution after alpha-beta-depleted transplantation in children.

This clonotype was obtained from a human donor who donated a stem cell graft to a child with acute lymphoblastic leukemia. The V gene is TRBV20-1, the J gene TRBJ1-2; D unclear. Sequencing was performed on PBMCs from the stem cell graft donor, taken from the stem cell graft. The chain's CDR3 is CSAVEDPNYGYTF. The CDR3 coding sequence is TGCAGTGCTGTGGAAGACCCTAACTATGGCTACACCTTC.